This is a list of T cell receptor beta chains from one sample in a study of CD8 T cells in ankylosing spondylitis. Each CDR3 protein is one row after TCRdb ran MiXCR on the 5' RACE reads. In the table there are 250,000 or so distinct CDR3 sequences, more than 20% of which are singletons. Source material: blood, either unsorted or a sorted T cell fraction (not recorded which). The receptors were sampled from a male donor with ankylosing spondylitis or in good health (not recorded which). CDR3s include the opening cysteine and the closing phenylalanine or tryptophan. Fields, in order: J gene, clone size, D gene, V gene, CDR3 DNA, CDR3 protein. D genes are given only for firm matches. Where a row states a size, it is once, few, many or the class of an expanded clone; other rows omit it.

J gene: TRBJ1-5; clone size: few; D gene: TRBD1; V gene: TRBV20-1; CDR3 DNA: TGCAGTGCTAGTAGCCCACAGGGGTATCAGCCCCAGCATTTT; CDR3 protein: CSASSPQGYQPQHF
J gene: TRBJ2-1; clone size: -; D gene: TRBD2; V gene: TRBV10-3; CDR3 DNA: TGTGCCATCAGTGAGAGCGGGGGGACCTACAATGAGCAGTTCTTC; CDR3 protein: CAISESGGTYNEQFF
J gene: TRBJ2-5; clone size: many; D gene: -; V gene: TRBV6-1; CDR3 DNA: TGTGCCAGCAACCCCCCGGGGACCCAGTACTTC; CDR3 protein: CASNPPGTQYF
J gene: TRBJ2-1; clone size: -; D gene: -; V gene: TRBV5-4; CDR3 DNA: TGTGCCAGCAGCTACGGACAGACGGGATCGGGCGAGCAGTTCTTC; CDR3 protein: CASSYGQTGSGEQFF
J gene: TRBJ2-2; clone size: few; D gene: TRBD2; V gene: TRBV12-3/TRBV12-4; CDR3 DNA: TGTGCCAGCAGTTGGGGACTAGCGGGGGGCGATGCGAACACCGGGGAGCTGTTTTTT; CDR3 protein: CASSWGLAGGDANTGELFF
J gene: TRBJ2-2; clone size: many; D gene: -; V gene: TRBV11-2; CDR3 DNA: TGTGCCAGCAGCTTATATTCTGAAGGGGTCGGTACCGGGGAGCTGTTTTTT; CDR3 protein: CASSLYSEGVGTGELFF
J gene: TRBJ2-1; clone size: -; D gene: -; V gene: TRBV5-1; CDR3 DNA: TGCGCCAGCAGTCTGCGTCAGGGGAGCTCCTACAATGAGCAGTTCTTC; CDR3 protein: CASSLRQGSSYNEQFF
J gene: TRBJ2-7; clone size: -; D gene: TRBD1; V gene: TRBV12-3/TRBV12-4; CDR3 DNA: TGTGCCAGCACCTTTACAGGGGGCAAGGACGAGCAGTACTTC; CDR3 protein: CASTFTGGKDEQYF
J gene: TRBJ2-7; clone size: many; D gene: -; V gene: TRBV5-1; CDR3 DNA: TGCGCCAGCAGCAACCCACTCATTGGGGACCGCTCCTACGAGCAGTACTTC; CDR3 protein: CASSNPLIGDRSYEQYF
J gene: TRBJ1-1; clone size: few; D gene: -; V gene: TRBV12-3/TRBV12-4; CDR3 DNA: TGTGCCAGCAGTAGACAGGCCGCAGCTGAAGCTTTCTTT; CDR3 protein: CASSRQAAAEAFF
J gene: TRBJ2-7; clone size: many; D gene: TRBD1; V gene: TRBV12-3/TRBV12-4; CDR3 DNA: TGTGCCAGCGCAGGGAAGGGACAGGGAGGGTCCGAGCAGTACTTC; CDR3 protein: CASAGKGQGGSEQYF
J gene: TRBJ1-1; clone size: few; D gene: -; V gene: TRBV20-1; CDR3 DNA: TGCAGGGTTTTTGGACAGAACACTGAAGCTTTCTTT; CDR3 protein: CRVFGQNTEAFF
J gene: TRBJ1-1; clone size: many; D gene: -; V gene: TRBV20-1; CDR3 DNA: TGCAGTGCTAGACCTACCCGGGGGATGAACACTGAAGCTTTCTTT; CDR3 protein: CSARPTRGMNTEAFF
J gene: TRBJ2-7; clone size: -; D gene: -; V gene: TRBV20-1; CDR3 DNA: TGCAGTGCCCGGTACGGACAGAGCTACGAGCAGTACTTC; CDR3 protein: CSARYGQSYEQYF
J gene: TRBJ2-2; clone size: few; D gene: -; V gene: TRBV5-5; CDR3 DNA: TGTGCCAGCAGCCGTTTCGAGGGGAGGTTCGGGGAGCTGTTTTTT; CDR3 protein: CASSRFEGRFGELFF
J gene: TRBJ2-5; clone size: -; D gene: -; V gene: TRBV5-1; CDR3 DNA: TGCGCCAGCAGCTTGGATTTGGGGTTCCAAGAGACCCAGTACTTC; CDR3 protein: CASSLDLGFQETQYF
J gene: TRBJ1-6; clone size: -; D gene: TRBD1; V gene: TRBV6-5; CDR3 DNA: TGTGCCAGCAGTTACGGCGACAGGGGACGGTCACCCCTCCACTTT; CDR3 protein: CASSYGDRGRSPLHF
J gene: TRBJ2-7; clone size: -; D gene: TRBD1; V gene: TRBV20-1; CDR3 DNA: TGCAGTGCGGAATCCGGGACAGCCTCCTACGAGCAGTACTTC; CDR3 protein: CSAESGTASYEQYF
J gene: TRBJ1-2; clone size: -; D gene: TRBD1; V gene: TRBV6-1; CDR3 DNA: TGTGCCAGCAGAGAACAGGGGAAGGGCTATGGCTACACCTTC; CDR3 protein: CASREQGKGYGYTF
J gene: TRBJ2-1; clone size: many; D gene: -; V gene: TRBV12-3/TRBV12-4; CDR3 DNA: TGTGCCACCACTGACAGGACTGACAATGAGCAGTTCTTC; CDR3 protein: CATTDRTDNEQFF
J gene: TRBJ2-5; clone size: few; D gene: -; V gene: TRBV20-1; CDR3 DNA: TGCAGTGCTAGAGAGGGCGGACAGATCCAAGAGACCCAGTACTTC; CDR3 protein: CSAREGGQIQETQYF
J gene: TRBJ2-1; clone size: -; D gene: -; V gene: TRBV10-1; CDR3 DNA: TGTGCCAGCAGTAGGGCAGGCGCAAGGGATGAGCAGTTCTTC; CDR3 protein: CASSRAGARDEQFF
J gene: TRBJ2-5; clone size: few; D gene: -; V gene: TRBV27; CDR3 DNA: TGTGCCAGCAGTTTAATGGCTGGGGAGACCCAGTACTTC; CDR3 protein: CASSLMAGETQYF
J gene: TRBJ2-1; clone size: -; D gene: TRBD2; V gene: TRBV20-1; CDR3 DNA: TGCAGTGCTCCTAGCGGGGACTCCTACAATGAGCAGTTCTTC; CDR3 protein: CSAPSGDSYNEQFF
J gene: TRBJ2-5; clone size: -; D gene: TRBD2; V gene: TRBV20-1; CDR3 DNA: TGCAGTGCTAGAGAATGGGGTCTAGCGGAAGAGACCCAGTACTTC; CDR3 protein: CSAREWGLAEETQYF
J gene: TRBJ2-1; clone size: -; D gene: -; V gene: TRBV20-1; CDR3 DNA: TGCAGTGCTAGAGATCCCGGCGCCACCTCCTACAATGAGCAGTTCTTC; CDR3 protein: CSARDPGATSYNEQFF
J gene: TRBJ2-4; clone size: many; D gene: TRBD1; V gene: TRBV6-1; CDR3 DNA: TGTGCCAGCAGTGAACAAGACAGGGCCAGCATTCAGTACTTC; CDR3 protein: CASSEQDRASIQYF
J gene: TRBJ2-1; clone size: few; D gene: TRBD2; V gene: TRBV28; CDR3 DNA: TGTGCCAGCAGTTTACCCGGGACTAGCCCGGTCTTC; CDR3 protein: CASSLPGTSPVF
J gene: TRBJ2-7; clone size: -; D gene: TRBD2; V gene: TRBV7-9; CDR3 DNA: TGTGCCAGCAGCCTGACTAGCGGGGCCTACGAGCAGTACTTC; CDR3 protein: CASSLTSGAYEQYF
J gene: TRBJ2-1; clone size: -; D gene: -; V gene: TRBV12-3/TRBV12-4; CDR3 DNA: TGTGCCAGCAGCCCCCGGTACAATGAGCAGTTCTTC; CDR3 protein: CASSPRYNEQFF
J gene: TRBJ2-1; clone size: -; D gene: -; V gene: TRBV13; CDR3 DNA: TGTGCCAGCAGCTTAGATTTCGGGGGACGGTACAATGAGCAGTTCTTC; CDR3 protein: CASSLDFGGRYNEQFF
J gene: TRBJ1-5; clone size: -; D gene: TRBD1; V gene: TRBV11-2; CDR3 DNA: TGTGCCAGCAGCCCCGACAGGGTGGGCAATCAGCCCCAGCATTTT; CDR3 protein: CASSPDRVGNQPQHF
J gene: TRBJ1-2; clone size: many; D gene: -; V gene: TRBV20-1; CDR3 DNA: TGCAGTGCTAGGACGAGAATCTATGGCTACACCTTC; CDR3 protein: CSARTRIYGYTF
J gene: TRBJ2-1; clone size: many; D gene: TRBD1; V gene: TRBV11-3; CDR3 DNA: TGTGCCAGCAGCTTAGTAGGGACAGGGAATGAGCAGTTCTTC; CDR3 protein: CASSLVGTGNEQFF
J gene: TRBJ2-1; clone size: once; D gene: -; V gene: TRBV27; CDR3 DNA: TGTGCCAGCAGTCCAACGGGACACAGGAACAATGAGCAGTTCTTC; CDR3 protein: CASSPTGHRNNEQFF
J gene: TRBJ2-7; clone size: -; D gene: -; V gene: TRBV29-1; CDR3 DNA: TGCAGCGTTGGGAAGGGCGGCTCCTACGAGCAGTACTTC; CDR3 protein: CSVGKGGSYEQYF
J gene: TRBJ2-7; clone size: once; D gene: -; V gene: TRBV25-1; CDR3 DNA: TGTGCCAGCAGTGACCGCTTCAAGCAGTACTTC; CDR3 protein: CASSDRFKQYF
J gene: TRBJ2-1; clone size: many; D gene: TRBD2; V gene: TRBV6-5; CDR3 DNA: TGTGCCAGCAGTTATGCTAGCGGGGGGGCCTTTTTAGATGAGCAGTTCTTC; CDR3 protein: CASSYASGGAFLDEQFF
J gene: TRBJ2-5; clone size: many; D gene: TRBD2; V gene: TRBV5-6; CDR3 DNA: TGTGCCAGCAACCCCCGGGGGGGAGAGACCCAGTACTTC; CDR3 protein: CASNPRGGETQYF
J gene: TRBJ2-1; clone size: few; D gene: -; V gene: TRBV12-3/TRBV12-4; CDR3 DNA: TGTGCCAGCAGTTTTGAAAGTGAGCAGTTCTTC; CDR3 protein: CASSFESEQFF
J gene: TRBJ1-1; clone size: -; D gene: -; V gene: TRBV12-3/TRBV12-4; CDR3 DNA: TGTGCCAGCAGTTTAACTTGGGTCTTGGAGAACACTGAAGCTTTCTTT; CDR3 protein: CASSLTWVLENTEAFF
J gene: TRBJ2-3; clone size: -; D gene: -; V gene: TRBV4-1; CDR3 DNA: TGCGCCAGCAGCCAAGATGGCCGGGGGGCTCCCACAGATACGCAGTATTTT; CDR3 protein: CASSQDGRGAPTDTQYF
J gene: TRBJ2-3; clone size: many; D gene: -; V gene: TRBV10-3; CDR3 DNA: TGTGCCATCAGTGGTACACAGGGCGCCAAAAGCACAGATACGCAGTATTTT; CDR3 protein: CAISGTQGAKSTDTQYF
J gene: TRBJ1-6; clone size: few; D gene: TRBD1; V gene: TRBV20-1; CDR3 DNA: TGCAGTGCTAGAGAATCGGGACAGGGGACGGGTTCACCCCTCCACTTT; CDR3 protein: CSARESGQGTGSPLHF
J gene: TRBJ1-5; clone size: -; D gene: -; V gene: TRBV2; CDR3 DNA: TGTGCCAGCAGTGAAGTGGGGTCGGGCAATCAGCCCCAGCATTTT; CDR3 protein: CASSEVGSGNQPQHF